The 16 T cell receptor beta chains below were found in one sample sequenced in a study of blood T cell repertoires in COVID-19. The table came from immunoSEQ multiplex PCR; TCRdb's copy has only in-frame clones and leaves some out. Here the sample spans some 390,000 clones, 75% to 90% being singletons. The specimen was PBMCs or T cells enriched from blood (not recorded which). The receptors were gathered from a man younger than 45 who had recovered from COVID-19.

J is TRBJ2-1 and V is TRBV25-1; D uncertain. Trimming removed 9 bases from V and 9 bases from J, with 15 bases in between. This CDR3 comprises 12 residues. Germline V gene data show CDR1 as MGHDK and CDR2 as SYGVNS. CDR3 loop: CARAVLDVEQFF. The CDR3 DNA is TGTGCCAGAGCTGTACTTGATGTTGAGCAGTTCTTC. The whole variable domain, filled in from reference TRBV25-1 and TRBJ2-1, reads EADIYQTPRYLVIGTGKKITLECSQTMGHDKMYWYQQDPGMELHLIHYSYGVNSTEKGDLSSESTVSRIRTEHFPLTLESARPSHTSQYLCARAVLDVEQFFGPGTRLTVL.

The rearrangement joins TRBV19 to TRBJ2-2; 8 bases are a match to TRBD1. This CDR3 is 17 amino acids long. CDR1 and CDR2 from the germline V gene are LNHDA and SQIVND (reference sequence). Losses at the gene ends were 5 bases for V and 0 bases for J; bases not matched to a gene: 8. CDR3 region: CASSPGQAAANTGELFF. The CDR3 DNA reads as TGTGCCAGTAGTCCGGGACAGGCGGCCGCGAACACCGGGGAGCTGTTTTTT.

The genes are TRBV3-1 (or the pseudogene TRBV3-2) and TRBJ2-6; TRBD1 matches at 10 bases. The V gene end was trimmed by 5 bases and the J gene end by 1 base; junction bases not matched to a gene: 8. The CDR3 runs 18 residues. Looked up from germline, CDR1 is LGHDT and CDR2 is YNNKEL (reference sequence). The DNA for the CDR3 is TGTGCCAGCAGCACACTGACAGGGGGCCAGTCTGGGGCCAACGTCCTGACTTTC. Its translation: CASSTLTGGQSGANVLTF.

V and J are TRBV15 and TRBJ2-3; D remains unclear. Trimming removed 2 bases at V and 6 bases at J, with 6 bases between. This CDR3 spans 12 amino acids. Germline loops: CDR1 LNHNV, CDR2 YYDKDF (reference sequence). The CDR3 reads CATSRLRDTQYF. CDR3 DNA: TGTGCCACCAGCAGACTTCGGGATACGCAGTATTTT. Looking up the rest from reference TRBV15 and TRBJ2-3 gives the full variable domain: DAMVIQNPRYQVTQFGKPVTLSCSQTLNHNVMYWYQQKSSQAPKLLFHYYDKDFNNEADTPDNFQSRRPNTSFCFLDIRSPGLGDTAMYLCATSRLRDTQYFGPGTRLTVL.

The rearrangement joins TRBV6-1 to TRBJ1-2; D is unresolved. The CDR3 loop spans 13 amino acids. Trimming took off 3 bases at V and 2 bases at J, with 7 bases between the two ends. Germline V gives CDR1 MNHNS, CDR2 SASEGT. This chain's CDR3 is CASSDTENYGYTF. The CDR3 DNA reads TGTGCCAGCAGTGATACAGAAAACTATGGCTACACCTTC.

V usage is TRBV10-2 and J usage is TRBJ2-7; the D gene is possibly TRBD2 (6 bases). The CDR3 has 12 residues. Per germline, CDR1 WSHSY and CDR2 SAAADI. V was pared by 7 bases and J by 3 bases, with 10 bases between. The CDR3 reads CASNSGSYEQYF. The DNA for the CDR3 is TGCGCCAGCAATTCCGGGAGCTACGAGCAGTACTTC.

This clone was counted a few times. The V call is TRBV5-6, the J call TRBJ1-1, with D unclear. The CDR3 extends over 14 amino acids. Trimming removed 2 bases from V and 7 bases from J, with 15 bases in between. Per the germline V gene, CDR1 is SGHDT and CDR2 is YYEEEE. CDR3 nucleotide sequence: TGTGCCAGCAGCTTAACTGGGCGACGTGATGAAGCTTTCTTT. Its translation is CASSLTGRRDEAFF.

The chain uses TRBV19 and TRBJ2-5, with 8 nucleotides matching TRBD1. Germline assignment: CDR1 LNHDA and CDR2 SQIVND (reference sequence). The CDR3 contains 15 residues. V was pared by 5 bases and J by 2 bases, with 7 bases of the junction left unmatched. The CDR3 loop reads CASSLGTGPQETQYF. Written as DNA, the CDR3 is TGTGCCAGTAGTTTGGGGACAGGACCACAAGAGACCCAGTACTTC.

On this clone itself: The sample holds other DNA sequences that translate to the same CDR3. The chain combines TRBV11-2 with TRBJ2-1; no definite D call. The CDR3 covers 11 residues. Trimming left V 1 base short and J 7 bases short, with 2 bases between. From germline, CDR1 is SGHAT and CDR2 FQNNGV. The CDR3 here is CASSLANEQFF. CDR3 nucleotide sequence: TGTGCCAGCAGCTTAGCTAATGAGCAGTTCTTC.

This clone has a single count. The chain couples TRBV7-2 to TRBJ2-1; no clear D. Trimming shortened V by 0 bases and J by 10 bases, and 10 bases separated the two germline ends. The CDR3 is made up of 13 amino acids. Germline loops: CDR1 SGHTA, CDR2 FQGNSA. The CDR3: CASSLARLSEQFF. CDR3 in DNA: TGTGCCAGCAGCTTAGCGAGACTTTCCGAGCAGTTCTTC.

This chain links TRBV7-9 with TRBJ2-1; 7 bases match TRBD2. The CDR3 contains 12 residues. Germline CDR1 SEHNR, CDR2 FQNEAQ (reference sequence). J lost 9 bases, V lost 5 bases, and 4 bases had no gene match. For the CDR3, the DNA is TGTGCCAGCAGCGTGGTAGCGGGTGAGCAGTTCTTC. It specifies CASSVVAGEQFF. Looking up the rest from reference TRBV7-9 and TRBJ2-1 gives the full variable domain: DTGVSQNPRHKITKRGQNVTFRCDPISEHNRLYWYRQTLGQGPEFLTYFQNEAQLEKSRLLSDRFSAERPKGSFSTLEIQRTEQGDSAMYLCASSVVAGEQFFGPGTRLTVL.

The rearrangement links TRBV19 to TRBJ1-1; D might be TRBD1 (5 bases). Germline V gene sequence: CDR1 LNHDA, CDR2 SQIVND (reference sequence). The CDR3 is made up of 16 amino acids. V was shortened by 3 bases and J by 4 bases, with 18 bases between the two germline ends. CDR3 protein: CASSILRGETGTEAFF. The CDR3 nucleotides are TGTGCCAGTAGTATTCTGCGGGGGGAGACTGGCACTGAAGCTTTCTTT.

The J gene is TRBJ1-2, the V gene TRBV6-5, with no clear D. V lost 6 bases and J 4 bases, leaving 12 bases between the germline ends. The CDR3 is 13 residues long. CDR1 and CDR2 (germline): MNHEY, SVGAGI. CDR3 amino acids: CASSQPGSYGYTF. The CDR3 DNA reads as TGTGCCAGCAGCCAACCCGGGAGCTATGGCTACACCTTC.

CDR3 sequence reads: CSAKGGRTNTGELFF. CDR3 nucleotides: TGCAGCGCCAAGGGCGGGAGGACGAACACCGGGGAGCTGTTTTTT. The V call is TRBV29-1, the J call TRBJ2-2, with 8 bases identical to TRBD2. Germline lookup yields CDR1 SQVTM and CDR2 ANQGSEA. This CDR3 is 15 amino acids long. V lost 7 bases to trimming and J lost 0 bases; unmatched junction nucleotides: 7.

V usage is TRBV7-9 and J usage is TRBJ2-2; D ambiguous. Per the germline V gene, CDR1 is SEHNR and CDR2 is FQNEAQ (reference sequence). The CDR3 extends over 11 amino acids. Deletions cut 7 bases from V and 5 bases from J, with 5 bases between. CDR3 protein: CASTQTGELFF. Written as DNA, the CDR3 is TGTGCCAGCACACAGACCGGGGAGCTGTTTTTT.

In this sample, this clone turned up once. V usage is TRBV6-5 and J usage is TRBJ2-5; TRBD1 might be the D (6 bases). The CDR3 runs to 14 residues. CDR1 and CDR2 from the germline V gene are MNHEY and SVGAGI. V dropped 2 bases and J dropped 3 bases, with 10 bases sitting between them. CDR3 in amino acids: CASSYTRGEETQYF. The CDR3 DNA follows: TGTGCCAGCAGTTACACCAGGGGTGAAGAGACCCAGTACTTC.